These T cell receptor beta chains were read from a single sample in a study of response to subunit inactivated influenza vaccine. MiXCR, applied by TCRdb to the RT-PCR reads, yields one record per CDR3 protein. The sample holds under 800,000 distinct CDR3 sequences, approximately 14% seen once. This specimen consisted of PBMCs from blood, obtained roughly 15 days before vaccination. These receptors were taken from a man over 45 who received an inactivated influenza vaccine. The conserved cysteine and the conserved F or W are not part of the CDR3 here.

j_call,v_call,cdr3_length,cdr3_aa
TRBJ1-4,TRBV5-1,13,ASSARQGANEKLF
TRBJ2-2,TRBV12-3/TRBV12-4,13,ASRGQGAGTGELF
TRBJ2-3,TRBV20-1,12,SAETGTSMDTQY
TRBJ1-1,TRBV19,12,ASSIGPNLGEAF
TRBJ2-1,TRBV25-1,10,ASSESGGRQF
TRBJ1-2,TRBV6-5,16,ASSYGYPRGGTNYGYT
TRBJ2-1,TRBV20-1,11,SAPKQLVSEQF
TRBJ2-6,TRBV7-3,15,ASSPQGPSSGANVLT
TRBJ2-1,TRBV6-5,12,ASSYSGPPLEQF
TRBJ1-1,TRBV14,11,ASSQEQFTEAF
TRBJ1-2,TRBV5-6,10,ASSLVGNGYT
TRBJ2-7,TRBV29-1,10,SVVLPHYEQY
TRBJ2-5,TRBV3-1,12,ASSQSVRPETQY
TRBJ2-5,TRBV6-6,10,ATGQGRETQY
TRBJ1-6,TRBV3-1,14,ASSQAGTGGLSPLH
TRBJ2-3,TRBV4-2,12,ASSQDFSQDTQY
TRBJ2-5,TRBV7-2,14,ASSLFGVRGVETQY
TRBJ2-7,TRBV9,13,ASSPSAGGAYEQY
TRBJ2-2,TRBV11-2,14,ASSLNWAKNTGELF
TRBJ2-5,TRBV14,16,ASSQEGPGLSKSETQY
TRBJ2-7,TRBV7-3,13,ASSMGGGSSYEQY
TRBJ2-1,TRBV9,14,ASSPWTSGEYNEQF
TRBJ2-7,TRBV12-3/TRBV12-4,12,ASSPRTGNGEQY
TRBJ2-7,TRBV20-1,13,SAREGTIMIYEQY
TRBJ2-6,TRBV24-1,14,ATSDTGFFGANVLT
TRBJ1-1,TRBV5-1,16,ASSLALRSGSGNTEAF
TRBJ1-2,TRBV4-2,17,ASSQGSRPDYGPHYGYT
TRBJ1-1,TRBV20-1,12,SALTRGAGTEAF
TRBJ2-7,TRBV6-2/TRBV6-3,11,ASSRTGSYEQY